The next 19 T cell receptor beta chains were all read from a single sample in a study of CD8 T cells in ankylosing spondylitis. One entry per CDR3 protein results from TCRdb running MiXCR on the 5' RACE reads. This table holds some 250,000 distinct CDR3 sequences, 20% to 30% found once. Sequenced: blood, either unsorted or a sorted T cell fraction (not recorded which). The origin of the receptors is a male donor with ankylosing spondylitis or in good health (not recorded which).

This clonotype was seen more than once but under ten times. The gene calls are TRBV24-1 and TRBJ2-5; 7 bases match TRBD1. Trimming removed 3 bases from V and 5 bases from J; junction bases left unmatched: 8. This CDR3 has 15 amino acids. Looked up from germline, CDR1 is KGHDR and CDR2 is SFDVKD. The CDR3 spells CATSDPETGTETQYF. In nucleotides, the CDR3 is TGTGCCACCAGTGATCCCGAGACAGGGACGGAGACCCAGTACTTC.

This rearrangement joins TRBV20-1 to TRBJ1-4; D not certain. This CDR3 is built from 15 residues. V gave up 4 bases and J gave up 0 bases, with 12 bases separating them. The germline CDR1 and CDR2 sequences are DFQATT and SNEGSKA (reference sequence). The CDR3 bases are TGCAGTGCTACTTTGAGACTTTCAACTAATGAAAAACTGTTTTTT. It encodes CSATLRLSTNEKLFF.

This clonotype appeared many times. This chain joins TRBV29-1 and TRBJ2-1, with D perhaps assigned TRBD1 or TRBD2 (5 bases each). The CDR3 totals 20 residues. With 3 bases removed from V and 6 bases from J, the gap between germline ends came to 33 bases. Germline assignment: CDR1 SQVTM and CDR2 ANQGSEA. The CDR3 DNA is TGCAGCGTTGATAGCAGGGAGCATAGGTTGATGGCCCGCTTCGGCAATGAGCAGTTCTTC. Its protein is CSVDSREHRLMARFGNEQFF.

The rearrangement links TRBV20-1 to TRBJ2-7; 14 nucleotides agree with TRBD2. Unmatched junction bases numbered 12, after V lost 3 bases and J lost 2 bases. Per the germline V gene, CDR1 is DFQATT and CDR2 is SNEGSKA (reference sequence). CDR3 length: 18 residues. The DNA of the CDR3 is TGCAGTGCTAGGGACTCGTGGACTAGCGGGGGGAAACCCTACGAGCAGTACTTC. This encodes CSARDSWTSGGKPYEQYF.

This chain uses TRBV20-1 with TRBJ2-1; 11 bases match TRBD2. Germline assignment: CDR1 DFQATT and CDR2 SNEGSKA (reference sequence). This CDR3 spans 15 amino acids. V was pared by 3 bases and J by 0 bases, with 1 base of the junction left unmatched. Written as DNA, the CDR3 is TGCAGTGCTAGGGGGACTAGCGGCTCCTACAATGAGCAGTTCTTC. Translation: CSARGTSGSYNEQFF.

The chain recombines TRBV7-8 with TRBJ2-7; no clear D. From germline, CDR1 is SGHVS and CDR2 FQNEAQ. The CDR3 consists of 14 residues. The germline V and J ends were trimmed by 1 base and 3 bases, with 10 bases remaining between them. This CDR3 is CASSLDVGSYEQYF. The CDR3 DNA reads TGTGCCAGCAGCTTAGATGTGGGAAGCTACGAGCAGTACTTC.

The rearrangement links TRBV20-1 to TRBJ2-7; D unresolved. The CDR3 consists of 13 residues. The germline CDR1 and CDR2 sequences are DFQATT and SNEGSKA (reference sequence). The ends were cut back, 8 bases at V and 2 bases at J, with 16 bases in the middle. CDR3 region: CSSQALSAYEQYF. The CDR3 DNA reads TGCAGTTCCCAGGCCCTGTCAGCCTACGAGCAGTACTTC.

About this clonotype: The conserved closing phenylalanine or tryptophan is absent in this CDR3, likely reflecting a read error. The CDR3 sequence: CASSPRTGSYEQYI. In nucleotides, the CDR3 is TGTGCCAGCAGCCCACGGACAGGGTCCTACGAGCAGTACATC. V gene TRBV3-1 combines with J gene TRBJ2-7; 8 bases align to TRBD1. Germline-derived CDR1 and CDR2 are LGHDT and YNNKEL (reference sequence). The CDR3 contains 14 residues. V was clipped by 4 bases and J by 1 base; unmatched bases: 3.

There are a few counts of this clonotype. The chain uses TRBV20-1 and TRBJ2-5; tentative D call: TRBD1 (6 bases). Germline V CDR1 and CDR2: DFQATT, SNEGSKA (reference sequence). Trimming took off 3 bases at V and 2 bases at J, with 10 bases between the two ends. CDR3 length: 13 amino acids. The CDR3 nucleotides are TGCAGTGCTAGCCGGGACACACAAGAGACCCAGTACTTC. Its protein product is CSASRDTQETQYF.

With respect to this clonotype: A much larger clone differs from this one at a single base, so this may be a read error. The gene calls are TRBV12-3 or TRBV12-4 and TRBJ1-1, with 10 bases identical to TRBD1. V was clipped by 4 bases and J by 6 bases; unmatched bases: 2. This CDR3 has 13 amino acids. CDR3 region: CASSWGTGAEAFF. The DNA for the CDR3 is TGTGCCAGCAGTTGGGGGACAGGGGCTGAAGCTTTCTTT.

This clonotype was observed at least ten times. The V gene is TRBV6-4, the J gene TRBJ2-1; D gene uncertain. Trimming took off 0 bases at V and 4 bases at J, with 10 bases between the two ends. The CDR3 length is 15 residues. Germline-derived CDR1 and CDR2 are MRHNA and SNTAGT. This chain's CDR3 is CASSDSGTPYNEQFF. In DNA, the CDR3 is TGTGCCAGCAGTGACTCAGGCACACCATACAATGAGCAGTTCTTC.

A few counts support this clonotype. V is TRBV29-1 and J is TRBJ2-3; D is undetermined. The V and J ends lost 6 bases and 2 bases respectively, with 9 bases between them. Germline assignment: CDR1 SQVTM and CDR2 ANQGSEA. The length of the CDR3 is 12 residues. CDR3 protein: CSVVGPTDTQYF. The CDR3 DNA is TGCAGCGTCGTAGGACCCACAGATACGCAGTATTTT.

V gene TRBV10-3 combines with J gene TRBJ2-1; TRBD2 agrees at 11 bases. Germline-derived CDR1 and CDR2 are ENHRY and SYGVKD. The CDR3 has 17 amino acids. Trimming at V came to 5 bases and at J to 0 bases, leaving 6 bases not matched to a gene. The chain's CDR3 is CAISRTSGQYSYNEQFF. CDR3 in DNA: TGTGCCATCAGTCGGACTAGCGGGCAGTACTCCTACAATGAGCAGTTCTTC.

This clonotype was seen only a few times. V and J are TRBV29-1 and TRBJ2-5; D is uncertain. V lost 6 bases and J lost 5, with 16 bases in between. This CDR3 has 13 amino acids. CDR1 and CDR2 (germline): SQVTM, ANQGSEA. The DNA for the CDR3 is TGCAGCGTCCTCGGGCCCCGCCTGGAGACCCAGTACTTC. Its protein product is CSVLGPRLETQYF.

This clonotype was detected many times. The rearrangement uses TRBV6-1 and TRBJ1-2; TRBD1 matches at 8 bases. Losses at the gene ends were 4 bases for V and 4 bases for J; bases not matched to a gene: 11. Germline V gene sequence: CDR1 MNHNS, CDR2 SASEGT. This CDR3 comprises 16 residues. CDR3 nucleotide sequence: TGTGCCAGCAGTGGAGTATCAGGGGGCTCTGGCTATGGCTACACCTTC. Translation gives CASSGVSGGSGYGYTF.

About this clonotype itself: This clone may be a read error of a much larger clone one base away. V and J are TRBV5-1 and TRBJ1-1, with a tentative D call TRBD1 (6 bases). The germline gives CDR1 SGHRS, CDR2 YFSETQ. This CDR3 has 14 amino acids. V lost 4 bases and J lost 4, with 14 bases in between. The DNA for the CDR3 is TGCGCCAGCAGCACGACGGGGGCGATCACTGAAGCTTTCTTT. This translates into CASSTTGAITEAFF.

CDR3 residues: CSAPRFWRGNTEAFF. The CDR3 DNA reads as TGCAGTGCTCCCCGGTTCTGGAGAGGGAACACTGAAGCTTTCTTT. The chain is built from TRBV20-1 and TRBJ1-1; D uncertain. This CDR3 is built from 15 residues. Between the trimmed V and J ends, which lost 5 bases and 1 base, there was a span of 17 bases. Germline V lookup: CDR1 DFQATT, CDR2 SNEGSKA (reference sequence).

The sample holds a few counts of this clonotype. The chain links TRBV20-1 to TRBJ2-5; D might be TRBD1 or TRBD2, each matching 5 bases. The germline V gene encodes CDR1 DFQATT and CDR2 SNEGSKA (reference sequence). The CDR3 runs 14 residues. The ends were cut back, 6 bases at V and 5 bases at J, with 19 bases in the middle. Here the CDR3 reads CSAHRDPRAETQYF. CDR3 DNA sequence: TGCAGTGCCCACCGGGACCCCCGAGCGGAGACCCAGTACTTC.

V gene TRBV5-1 combines with J gene TRBJ2-7; 9 bases are shared with TRBD2. The CDR3 contains 14 residues. Germline V lookup: CDR1 SGHRS, CDR2 YFSETQ. The J segment lost 4 bases and the V segment lost 4 bases, leaving 6 bases of the junction unmatched. CDR3 bases: TGCGCCAGCAGCGGGGGACTAGCCACTTACGAGCAGTACTTC. Encoded protein: CASSGGLATYEQYF. Filled out from reference TRBV5-1 and TRBJ2-7, the complete variable domain reads KAGVTQTPRYLIKTRGQQVTLSCSPISGHRSVSWYQQTPGQGLQFLFEYFSETQRNKGNFPGRFSGRQFSNSRSEMNVSTLELGDSALYLCASSGGLATYEQYFGPGTRLTVT.